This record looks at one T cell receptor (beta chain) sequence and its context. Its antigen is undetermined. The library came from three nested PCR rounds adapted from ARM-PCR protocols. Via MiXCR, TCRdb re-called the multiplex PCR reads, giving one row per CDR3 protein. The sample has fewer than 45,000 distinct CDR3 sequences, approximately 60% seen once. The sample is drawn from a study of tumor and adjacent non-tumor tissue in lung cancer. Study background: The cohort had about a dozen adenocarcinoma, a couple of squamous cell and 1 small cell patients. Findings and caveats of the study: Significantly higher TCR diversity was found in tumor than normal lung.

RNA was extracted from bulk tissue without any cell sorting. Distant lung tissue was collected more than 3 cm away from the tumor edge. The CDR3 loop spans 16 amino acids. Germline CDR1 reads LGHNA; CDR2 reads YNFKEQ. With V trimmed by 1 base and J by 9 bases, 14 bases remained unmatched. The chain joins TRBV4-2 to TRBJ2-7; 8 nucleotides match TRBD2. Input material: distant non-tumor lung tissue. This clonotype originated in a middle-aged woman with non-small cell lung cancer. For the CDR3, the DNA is TGTGCCAGCAGCCAAGTGTTTTTAGCGGGGTTCCTCGGGCAGTACTTC. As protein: CASSQVFLAGFLGQYF.